These 17 T cell receptor beta chains came from one sample sequenced in a study of blood T cells in healthy people across ages. Primed by a sample-barcoded 5' primer and a J-beta primer mix, a second PCR proceeded for about 6 to 11 cycles. In TCRdb, the 5' RACE reads were re-called with MiXCR into one record per CDR3 protein. The table has about 630,000 distinct CDR3 sequences, roughly 20% seen once. Input material: blood. These receptors were taken from a man aged 70-80 years in good health.

This clonotype was found a few times. The gene calls are TRBV20-1 and TRBJ2-3; 8 bases fit TRBD1. Germline CDR1 DFQATT, CDR2 SNEGSKA (reference sequence). Unmatched junction bases numbered 16, after V lost 6 bases and J lost 5 bases. The CDR3 has 16 amino acids. CDR3 bases: TGCAGTGCCCTCGGGCGTGACAGGGGTCGGGGAGATACGCAGTATTTT. It codes for CSALGRDRGRGDTQYF.

The V gene is TRBV20-1, the J gene TRBJ2-4, with TRBD1 matching over 9 bases. J gave up 8 bases and V 6 bases, and 8 bases lay outside the gene matches. CDR1 and CDR2 from the germline V gene are DFQATT and SNEGSKA (reference sequence). This CDR3 is built from 13 residues. CDR3: CSARPGQGHIQYF. DNA for the CDR3: TGCAGTGCGCGACCGGGACAGGGTCACATTCAGTACTTC.

This clonotype has at least ten counts. V and J are TRBV10-2 and TRBJ2-5; D is possibly TRBD1 (6 bases). The CDR3 runs to 13 residues. Germline CDR1 is WSHSY and CDR2 is SAAADI. V was cut by 5 bases and J by 5 bases, with 12 bases left in between. The CDR3 spells CASSQQGLETQYF. CDR3 in DNA: TGCGCCAGCAGTCAACAGGGTTTGGAGACCCAGTACTTC.

The V gene is TRBV5-1, the J gene TRBJ2-5, with 9 nucleotides matching TRBD1. This CDR3 has 14 amino acids. In germline, CDR1 is SGHRS, CDR2 YFSETQ. Germline trimming cut 2 bases from V and 11 bases from J; bases unmatched to any gene: 10. The CDR3 is CASSLGWDRVRQYF. Written as DNA, the CDR3 is TGCGCCAGCAGCTTAGGATGGGACAGGGTGAGGCAGTACTTC.

Turning to this clonotype: At one boundary the junction diverges from the germline segment, which might be a read error. The chain carries TRBV2 and TRBJ1-1; the match to TRBD1 covers 8 bases. Germline CDR1 reads SNHLY; CDR2 reads FYNNEI. This CDR3 region has 13 residues. CDR3 in amino acids: CASSRDRNTEASF. The CDR3 DNA is TGTGCCAGCAGCCGGGACAGGAACACTGAAGCTTCCTTT.

The chain joins TRBV24-1 to TRBJ2-3; 7 bases agree with TRBD1. The trim removed 4 bases at V and 0 bases at J, leaving 9 bases unmatched. CDR3 length equals 17 residues. Germline-derived CDR1 and CDR2 are KGHDR and SFDVKD. The CDR3 reads CATSDRRQGVSTDTQYF. DNA of the CDR3: TGTGCCACCAGTGACCGGCGACAGGGTGTCAGCACAGATACGCAGTATTTT.

J is TRBJ2-4 and V is TRBV15, with D possibly being TRBD1 (6 bases). The length of the CDR3 is 13 residues. Trimming removed 6 bases at V and 8 bases at J, with 14 bases between. The germline V gene encodes CDR1 LNHNV and CDR2 YYDKDF (reference sequence). CDR3 in amino acids: CATSYGTRDIQYF. The CDR3 DNA reads as TGTGCCACCAGTTACGGGACAAGAGACATTCAGTACTTC. The variable domain in full, with the rest retrieved from reference TRBV15 and TRBJ2-4, is DAMVIQNPRYQVTQFGKPVTLSCSQTLNHNVMYWYQQKSSQAPKLLFHYYDKDFNNEADTPDNFQSRRPNTSFCFLDIRSPGLGDTAMYLCATSYGTRDIQYFGAGTRLSVL.

Only a few counts were recorded for this clonotype. V and J are TRBV12-5 and TRBJ2-3, with D hard to call. Trimming took off 1 base at V and 10 bases at J, with 12 bases between the two ends. The CDR3 is 13 amino acids. Germline-derived CDR1 and CDR2 are LGHNT and FRNRAP. Written as DNA, the CDR3 is TGTGCTAGTGGTTTGGAGGACGGCCAACCGCAGTATTTT. It yields the protein CASGLEDGQPQYF.

The rearrangement links TRBV9 to TRBJ2-1; D gene unclear. This CDR3 has 12 amino acids. The V end lost 4 bases, the J end lost 5 bases, and 7 bases lay between the germline ends. CDR1 SGDLS and CDR2 YYNGEE come from the germline V gene. The chain's CDR3 is CASSRDNNEQFF. CDR3 nucleotides: TGTGCCAGCAGCCGAGACAACAATGAGCAGTTCTTC.

This chain joins TRBV20-1 and TRBJ2-5; 15 bases map to TRBD2. V lost 0 bases, J lost 5 bases, and 4 bases stayed unmatched. This CDR3 contains 16 residues. CDR1 and CDR2 (germline): DFQATT, SNEGSKA (reference sequence). The chain's CDR3 is CSARDGTSGRFETQYF. The CDR3 nucleotides read TGCAGTGCTAGAGATGGGACTAGCGGGAGGTTTGAGACCCAGTACTTC.

Only a few counts were recorded for this clonotype. The chain combines TRBV9 with TRBJ2-7; TRBD1 matches at 7 bases. The germline V gene encodes CDR1 SGDLS and CDR2 YYNGEE. Trimming cost V 0 bases and J 1 base; bases outside gene matches: 1. This CDR3 contains 14 residues. This CDR3 is CASSVAQGSYEQYF. Here the CDR3 DNA reads TGTGCCAGCAGCGTAGCACAGGGGTCCTACGAGCAGTACTTC.

V and J are TRBV7-2 and TRBJ2-5; 10 positions agree with TRBD1. This CDR3 comprises 14 residues. Germline-derived CDR1 and CDR2 are SGHTA and FQGNSA. J was trimmed by 4 bases and V by 5 bases; bases with no gene match: 4. The CDR3 reads CASSPGQGIETQYF. CDR3 sequence (DNA): TGTGCCAGCAGCCCGGGACAGGGGATAGAGACCCAGTACTTC.

The chain couples TRBV27 to TRBJ2-3; D is perhaps TRBD2 (6 bases). Between the trimmed V and J ends, which lost 6 bases and 15 bases, there was a span of 19 bases. CDR1 MNHEY and CDR2 SMNVEV come from the germline V gene (reference sequence). CDR3 length equals 12 residues. DNA of the CDR3: TGTGCCAGCAGCGGACCGGGACTTAGGCATTATTTT. Its protein product is CASSGPGLRHYF.

The sample holds a few counts of this clonotype. The gene calls are TRBV7-9 and TRBJ1-2, with D perhaps matching TRBD1 (5 bases). The CDR3 consists of 12 residues. From germline, CDR1 is SEHNR and CDR2 FQNEAQ (reference sequence). Trimming cost V 2 bases and J 8 bases, with 9 bases left between them. CDR3 bases: TGTGCCAGCAGCTTACCAGGGTTCGGCTACACCTTC. Its protein product is CASSLPGFGYTF.

The chain links TRBV20-1 to TRBJ1-5; perhaps TRBD1 as D (6 bases). V lost 1 base, J lost 6 bases, and 10 bases lay in between. Germline CDR1 is DFQATT and CDR2 is SNEGSKA (reference sequence). The CDR3 is 13 residues long. The CDR3 DNA reads as TGCAGTGCTAGAGGACAGGTGGCTCAGCCCCAGCATTTT. Its translation: CSARGQVAQPQHF.

This clonotype was observed a few times. DNA for the CDR3: TGTGCCAGCCTTAATGGGGGAGCCTCCTACGAGCAGTACTTC. Its translation is CASLNGGASYEQYF. V gene TRBV5-6 combines with J gene TRBJ2-5; perhaps D is TRBD1 or TRBD2 (5 bases each). The J call may be wrong; the DNA end is better matched by TRBJ2-7. Germline CDR1 is SGHDT and CDR2 is YYEEEE. There are 14 residues in the CDR3.

This clonotype has just a few counts. V is TRBV7-2 and J is TRBJ1-4; D may be TRBD1 (6 bases). From germline, CDR1 is SGHTA and CDR2 FQGNSA. With 2 bases removed from V and 8 bases from J, the gap between germline ends came to 9 bases. This CDR3 contains 13 residues. The CDR3 sequence: CASSLRGREKLFF. CDR3 in DNA: TGTGCCAGCAGCTTACGGGGGCGCGAAAAACTGTTTTTT.